This passage covers 29 T cell receptor beta chains from one sample sequenced in a study of T cell responses to AZD1222 COVID-19 vaccine. Sequencing used immunoSEQ multiplex PCR; TCRdb keeps in-frame clones, though not all of them. The table lists about 120,000 clones, approximately 85% of them singletons. The sequencing used peripheral blood, collected on day 0 of AZD1222 vaccination. Source of these receptors: an adult in good health.

The chain recombines TRBV6-4 with TRBJ2-7, with unresolved D. CDR3 length equals 12 residues. CDR1 is MRHNA, CDR2 SNTAGT, per germline. V was pared by 4 bases and J by 4 bases, with 8 bases between. The chain's CDR3 is CASSAPEYEQYF. Here the CDR3 DNA reads TGTGCCAGCAGTGCACCCGAATACGAGCAGTACTTC.

The J gene is TRBJ2-5, the V gene TRBV24-1; D possibly uses TRBD1 or TRBD2 (5 bases each). V gave up 4 bases and J gave up 1 base, with 9 bases separating them. The CDR3 contains 14 residues. CDR1 and CDR2 (germline): KGHDR, SFDVKD. The CDR3, as DNA: TGTGCCACCAGTGACCCGGGACCCCAAGAGACCCAGTACTTC. Translating gives CATSDPGPQETQYF.

CDR3 loop: CSVEDGRVMDGYTF. In nucleotides, the CDR3 is TGCAGCGTTGAAGACGGCAGGGTGATGGATGGCTACACCTTC. This chain uses TRBV29-1 with TRBJ1-2; possibly TRBD1 for D (5 bases). CDR1 and CDR2 (germline): SQVTM, ANQGSEA. V gave up 0 bases and J gave up 6 bases, with 14 bases separating them. The CDR3 consists of 14 residues.

The V call is TRBV7-9, the J call TRBJ1-6; D perhaps matches TRBD1 (5 bases). CDR1 and CDR2 (germline): SEHNR, FQNEAQ (reference sequence). V was trimmed by 3 bases and J by 12 bases, leaving 15 bases between them. The CDR3 extends over 14 amino acids. The CDR3 DNA sequence: TGTGCCAGCAGCTTTACAGGTGATCTGGGACCCCTCCACTTT. Its protein is CASSFTGDLGPLHF.

V is TRBV30 and J is TRBJ2-7; TRBD1 agrees at 9 bases. Unmatched junction bases numbered 7, after V lost 0 bases and J lost 1 base. This CDR3 spans 16 amino acids. Germline V gives CDR1 GTSNPN, CDR2 SVGIG (reference sequence). CDR3 amino acids: CAWSVPHRGLSYEQYF. For the CDR3, the DNA is TGTGCCTGGAGTGTCCCCCACAGGGGGCTTTCCTACGAGCAGTACTTC.

V usage is TRBV25-1 and J usage is TRBJ1-1; D call uncertain. Trimming took 2 bases from V and 0 from J, leaving 10 bases between them. This CDR3 is built from 15 residues. The germline V gene encodes CDR1 MGHDK and CDR2 SYGVNS. DNA for the CDR3: TGTGCCAGCAGTGAAGTAGGGAGCATGAACACTGAAGCTTTCTTT. Translated: CASSEVGSMNTEAFF.

The chain couples TRBV4-1 to TRBJ2-1, with D perhaps matching TRBD1 (6 bases). Trimming removed 3 bases at V and 4 bases at J, with 10 bases between. Germline CDR1 and CDR2: MGHRA and YSYEKL. This CDR3 has 14 amino acids. The CDR3 reads CASSQGHFYNEQFF. The CDR3 bases are TGCGCCAGCAGCCAGGGACACTTTTACAATGAGCAGTTCTTC.

This chain links TRBV11-2 with TRBJ2-1, with TRBD2 matching 11 bases. Germline assignment: CDR1 SGHAT and CDR2 FQNNGV. V shed 4 bases, J shed 9 bases, and the junction held 11 bases outside the gene matches. There are 16 residues in the CDR3. In nucleotides, the CDR3 is TGTGCCAGCAGCTCGGAGACTAGCGGGAAGAGGGGTGAGCAGTTCTTC. Translating gives CASSSETSGKRGEQFF.

The chain joins TRBV19 to TRBJ1-2; the D gene is possibly TRBD1 (5 bases). Per the germline V gene, CDR1 is LNHDA and CDR2 is SQIVND (reference sequence). This CDR3 comprises 16 residues. Trimming stripped 0 bases from V and 4 bases from J, with 15 bases between. CDR3 loop: CASSIDLGRATYGYTF. CDR3 sequence (DNA): TGTGCCAGTAGTATAGATCTCGGCAGGGCGACCTATGGCTACACCTTC.

This clone was seen only once. The chain is built from TRBV24-1 and TRBJ2-5; D uncertain. This CDR3 is 13 amino acids long. CDR1 KGHDR and CDR2 SFDVKD come from the germline V gene. V lost 7 bases, J lost 1 base, and 9 bases lay in between. CDR3 loop: CATSETPQETQYF. Here the CDR3 DNA reads TGTGCCACCAGCGAGACACCCCAAGAGACCCAGTACTTC.

The chain carries TRBV27 and TRBJ2-3, with 8 nucleotides matching TRBD1. The V and J ends lost 2 bases and 0 bases, in that order; junction bases with no gene match: 4. The CDR3 is 16 amino acids. Germline V lookup: CDR1 MNHEY, CDR2 SMNVEV (reference sequence). The CDR3 DNA sequence: TGTGCCAGCAGTTTAGGACAGGGACCAAGCACAGATACGCAGTATTTT. It codes for CASSLGQGPSTDTQYF.

The chain recombines TRBV2 with TRBJ1-1, with 12 bases matching TRBD1. Germline CDR1 reads SNHLY; CDR2 reads FYNNEI. The CDR3 covers 17 residues. V lost 3 bases and J lost 2; bases outside the gene matches: 7. CDR3 coding DNA: TGTGCCAGCAGTGATTTCAGGGACAGGGGGCTTAACACTGAAGCTTTCTTT. It encodes CASSDFRDRGLNTEAFF.

The V and J genes are TRBV7-9 and TRBJ1-4, with 10 bases aligning to TRBD1. V was pared by 5 bases and J by 10 bases, with 7 bases of the junction left unmatched. This CDR3 comprises 14 residues. Germline loops: CDR1 SEHNR, CDR2 FQNEAQ (reference sequence). In nucleotides, the CDR3 is TGTGCCAGCAGCCCGCGGACAGGGGGAGGAAAACTGTTTTTT. The encoded protein is CASSPRTGGGKLFF.

The chain is built from TRBV7-2 and TRBJ2-7, with 9 nucleotides matching TRBD2. V lost 1 base and J lost 6; bases outside the gene matches: 4. The germline V gene has CDR1 SGHTA and CDR2 FQGNSA. The CDR3 loop spans 14 amino acids. CDR3 sequence (DNA): TGTGCCAGCAGCTTAGGTAGCGGGAGAACCGAGCAGTACTTC. Its protein is CASSLGSGRTEQYF. Full variable domain (rest looked up from reference TRBV7-2 and TRBJ2-7): GAGVSQSPSNKVTEKGKDVELRCDPISGHTALYWYRQSLGQGLEFLIYFQGNSAPDKSGLPSDRFSAERTGGSVSTLTIQRTQQEDSAVYLCASSLGSGRTEQYFGPGTRLTVT.

The V gene is TRBV19, the J gene TRBJ2-5; TRBD2 matches at 9 bases. The V and J ends lost 5 bases and 1 base, in that order; junction bases with no gene match: 14. CDR1 and CDR2 from the germline V gene are LNHDA and SQIVND (reference sequence). The CDR3 is made up of 18 amino acids. DNA of the CDR3: TGTGCCAGTAGTCAATTAGGGGGCGGTAGCGGGGGCCAAGAGACCCAGTACTTC. It is translated as CASSQLGGGSGGQETQYF.

This clone showed up just once. This sequence joins TRBV6-5 and TRBJ1-5; no clear D. The germline V gene has CDR1 MNHEY and CDR2 SVGAGI. This CDR3 spans 13 amino acids. Trimming stripped 7 bases from V and 5 bases from J, with 12 bases between. In nucleotides, the CDR3 is TGTGCCAGCATGTGGGAGGCCTATCAGCCCCAGCATTTT. This gives the protein CASMWEAYQPQHF.

This clone was detected once. This chain joins TRBV14 and TRBJ2-3; D is possibly TRBD1 (6 bases). Trimming stripped 7 bases from V and 5 bases from J, with 13 bases between. Germline V lookup: CDR1 SGHDN, CDR2 FVKESK. This CDR3 has 13 amino acids. CDR3 sequence: CASTPGARDTQYF. The CDR3 nucleotides are TGTGCCAGCACTCCAGGGGCGCGAGATACGCAGTATTTT.

The rearrangement uses TRBV5-4 and TRBJ2-1; TRBD2 agrees at 10 bases. V dropped 3 bases and J dropped 4; count of bases not matched to a gene: 10. The CDR3 runs to 17 residues. The germline CDR1 and CDR2 sequences are SGHNT and YYREEE (reference sequence). In nucleotides, the CDR3 is TGTGCCAGCAGCTCCGCCAGCGGGGGGGCCAGGTACAATGAGCAGTTCTTC. This encodes CASSSASGGARYNEQFF.

The V call is TRBV6-2 or TRBV6-3, the J call TRBJ2-7, with D hard to call. V was clipped by 6 bases and J by 2 bases, with 5 bases between them. The CDR3 totals 11 residues. Germline V lookup: CDR1 MNHEY, CDR2 SVGEGT. The CDR3 reads CASSLTYEQYF. In nucleotides, the CDR3 is TGTGCCAGCAGCCTTACCTACGAGCAGTACTTC.

Worth noting for this clone: This CDR3 is also generated by other DNA sequences in the sample. V and J are TRBV27 and TRBJ1-2; maybe TRBD1 (5 bases). Trimming stripped 5 bases from V and 4 bases from J, with 8 bases between. Germline CDR1 and CDR2: MNHEY and SMNVEV (reference sequence). CDR3 size: 12 residues. CDR3 in amino acids: CASSPDSYGYTF. Here the CDR3 DNA reads TGTGCCAGCAGTCCCGACAGCTATGGCTACACCTTC.

The chain links TRBV5-6 to TRBJ1-5, with TRBD1 identical over 10 bases. Germline values: CDR1 SGHDT, CDR2 YYEEEE. This CDR3 contains 14 residues. V trimming: 4 bases; J trimming: 6 bases; junction bases outside the gene matches: 4. The CDR3 reads CASSIGQGGQPQHF. The CDR3 DNA follows: TGTGCCAGCAGCATAGGACAGGGGGGTCAGCCCCAGCATTTT. Full variable domain (remainder filled in from reference TRBV5-6 and TRBJ1-5): DAGVTQSPTHLIKTRGQQVTLRCSPKSGHDTVSWYQQALGQGPQFIFQYYEEEERQRGNFPDRFSGHQFPNYSSELNVNALLLGDSALYLCASSIGQGGQPQHFGDGTRLSIL.

This chain joins TRBV5-1 and TRBJ1-2, with 12 bases aligning to TRBD1. V shed 3 bases and J 7 bases; nucleotides not matched to a gene: 4. The CDR3 is 14 amino acids. Germline-derived CDR1 and CDR2 are SGHRS and YFSETQ. The DNA of the CDR3 is TGCGCCAGCAGCTCGGGACAGGGGGCGCGTGGCTACACCTTC. Amino acids: CASSSGQGARGYTF.

V gene TRBV28 combines with J gene TRBJ2-7; D unresolved. CDR1 is MDHEN, CDR2 SYDVKM, per germline. The CDR3 is 12 amino acids. The V and J ends lost 8 bases and 2 bases respectively, with 10 bases between them. The CDR3 is CASGSRAYEQYF. The DNA for the CDR3 is TGTGCCAGCGGTAGTAGGGCCTACGAGCAGTACTTC.

V usage is TRBV11-3 and J usage is TRBJ1-1, with D maybe TRBD1 (5 bases). Germline V gives CDR1 SGHNT, CDR2 YENEEA. With 2 bases removed from V and 3 bases from J, the gap between germline ends came to 10 bases. The CDR3 is 14 residues long. This CDR3 reads CASSLSTGHTEAFF. The CDR3 DNA sequence: TGTGCCAGCAGCTTATCCACAGGACACACTGAAGCTTTCTTT.

This chain links TRBV7-3 with TRBJ2-3, with TRBD2 matching 7 bases. J gave up 0 bases and V 1 base, and 4 bases lay outside the gene matches. This CDR3 spans 16 amino acids. CDR1 is SGHTA, CDR2 FQGTGA, per germline. The DNA for the CDR3 is TGTGCCAGCAGCTTAATGGCTAGCGGCAGCACAGATACGCAGTATTTT. Its translation is CASSLMASGSTDTQYF.

This chain connects TRBV4-2 to TRBJ2-1, with 7 positions matching TRBD1. CDR3 size: 18 residues. V gave up 3 bases and J gave up 0 bases; unmatched junction bases: 11. Per germline, CDR1 LGHNA and CDR2 YNFKEQ. CDR3 sequence (DNA): TGTGCCAGCAGCCAGGTGGGCCTGGACAGGAGCTCCTACAATGAGCAGTTCTTC. Protein: CASSQVGLDRSSYNEQFF.

The rearrangement links TRBV28 to TRBJ2-7; tentatively, D is TRBD1 or TRBD2 (5 bases each). Germline V gives CDR1 MDHEN, CDR2 SYDVKM. The V end was cut by 7 bases, the J end by 7 bases, with 23 bases between. This CDR3 has 15 amino acids. The CDR3 bases are TGTGCCAGCATGTGGACGGATGGGGGACCTCGGGAGCAGTACTTC. Translating gives CASMWTDGGPREQYF.

V and J are TRBV7-2 and TRBJ2-5, with D possibly being TRBD2 (5 bases). V was clipped by 4 bases and J by 5 bases, with 5 bases between them. The CDR3 extends over 11 amino acids. The germline CDR1 and CDR2 sequences are SGHTA and FQGNSA. This CDR3 reads CASSSGETQYF. The CDR3 coding sequence is TGTGCCAGCAGCTCGGGGGAGACCCAGTACTTC.

The chain couples TRBV3-1 (or the pseudogene TRBV3-2) to TRBJ1-2; D not certain. Germline V gene lookup returns CDR1 LGHDT and CDR2 YNNKEL (reference sequence). Deletions cut 0 bases from V and 4 bases from J, with 18 bases between. The CDR3 totals 17 residues. As DNA, the CDR3 is TGTGCCAGCAGCCAAGATTTGTCCTCCAGGTTCGGCTATGGCTACACCTTC. This gives the protein CASSQDLSSRFGYGYTF.